The clone carrying this T cell receptor beta chain occurred many times. Its antigen remains unidentified. CDR3 size: 12 residues. The germline V gene encodes CDR1 DFQATT and CDR2 SNEGSKA (reference sequence). V was pared by 6 bases and J by 5 bases, with 6 bases of the junction left unmatched. The record originates from a study of T-cell reconstitution after alpha-beta-depleted transplantation in children. General study findings and limits: A year had passed since transplant, and T-cell counts and diversity by then came mostly from newly produced T cells. For some patients, TCRbeta diversity was high at day 60 because of recipient T cells and thymic progenitors that survived. In patients about two months after transplant, alpha-beta T cells reportedly arose from several hundred expanded graft clones.

It was with unique molecular identifiers that the TCRbeta library was prepared. TCRdb re-called the PCR reads with MiXCR, one entry per CDR3 protein. The profile covers over 15,000 distinct CDR3 sequences, with just over 5% appearing a single time and 5.5% to 7.5% taken by the ten largest. Here the sequenced sample was PBMCs, taken before TCRalphabeta/CD19-depleted stem cell transplant. The chain is built from TRBV20-1 and TRBJ2-5; 7 bases line up with TRBD2. The clonotype was recovered from a boy aged 5-17 years with acute lymphoblastic leukemia, due to receive a stem cell transplant. The CDR3 DNA reads as TGCAGTGCAATCCCCGGGGGGGAGACCCAGTACTTC. Residues: CSAIPGGETQYF.